This T cell receptor (beta chain) was retrieved from a study of siplizumab effects on memory and regulatory T cells. Study results and caveats: In controls, around 30% of mappable alloreactive CD4+ clones were Treg-derived on average, versus about 75% with siplizumab. Roughly 75-96% of proliferating clones (CD4+ or CD8+) could not be assigned a naive or memory phenotype. Naive T cells seemed more diverse than memory cells and seemed major alloresponse contributors. Sequences below about 10^-5 frequency were poorly captured. As a result, only a minor fraction of alloreactive clones mapped to unstimulated subsets.

Germline V lookup: CDR1 SSHAT, CDR2 FNYEAQ (reference sequence). J was trimmed by 3 bases and V by 5 bases; bases with no gene match: 7. CDR3 length equals 15 residues. This clone came up once. Its antigen is as yet unknown. Method: immunoSEQ multiplex PCR; TCRdb's copy keeps in-frame clones and lacks some. The sample includes roughly 60,000 clones, just over 95% seen only once; the top ten take 0.095%. The material sequenced was naive CD8+ T cells sorted from blood. The sequence came from a human donor in good health. This chain connects TRBV7-7 to TRBJ1-3; 7 nucleotides match TRBD1. CDR3 loop: CASSQNTGVGNTIYF. In DNA, the CDR3 is TGTGCCAGCAGCCAAAATACAGGGGTTGGAAACACCATATATTTT.